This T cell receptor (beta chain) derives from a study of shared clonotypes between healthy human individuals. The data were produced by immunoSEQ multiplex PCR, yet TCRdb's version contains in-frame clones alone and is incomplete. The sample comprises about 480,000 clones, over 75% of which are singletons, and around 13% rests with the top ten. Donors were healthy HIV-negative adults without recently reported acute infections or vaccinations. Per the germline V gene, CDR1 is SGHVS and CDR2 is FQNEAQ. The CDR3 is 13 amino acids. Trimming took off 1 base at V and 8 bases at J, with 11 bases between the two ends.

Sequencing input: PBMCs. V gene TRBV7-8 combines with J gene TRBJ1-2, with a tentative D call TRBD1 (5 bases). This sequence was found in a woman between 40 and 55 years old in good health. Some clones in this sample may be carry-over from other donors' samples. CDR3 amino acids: CASSLGSGDGYTF. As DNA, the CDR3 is TGTGCCAGCAGCTTAGGGTCCGGGGACGGCTACACCTTC.